The 18 T cell receptor beta chains reported below all come from one sample, sequenced in a study of blood T cell repertoires in COVID-19. Generated by immunoSEQ multiplex PCR, the TCRdb table keeps only in-frame clones and is missing some. The data show 500,000 to 600,000 clones, 85% to 90% seen once. The specimen was peripheral blood. These TCRs come from a woman between 50 and 59 years old with COVID-19, enrolled during active disease.

This rearrangement joins TRBV29-1 to TRBJ1-1; the D gene is possibly TRBD1 (6 bases). The V gene's germline CDR1 is SQVTM and CDR2 ANQGSEA. This CDR3 is built from 13 residues. V dropped 4 bases and J dropped 7 bases, with 16 bases sitting between them. The DNA for the CDR3 is TGCAGCGTTGCGATAACAGGGTCTGATGAAGCTTTCTTT. This codes for CSVAITGSDEAFF.

The genes are TRBV27 and TRBJ2-7; 10 nucleotides line up with TRBD2. The ends lost 5 bases at V and 2 bases at J; junction bases unmatched: 3. Per the germline V gene, CDR1 is MNHEY and CDR2 is SMNVEV (reference sequence). The CDR3 runs to 14 residues. The CDR3 coding sequence is TGTGCCAGCAGTGAACTAGCGGGGACCTACGAGCAGTACTTC. It specifies CASSELAGTYEQYF.

The chain is built from TRBV6-6 and TRBJ1-3; no reliable D call. V shed 5 bases and J shed 1 base, with 3 bases lying between them. The V gene's germline CDR1 is MNHNY and CDR2 SVGAGI (reference sequence). The CDR3 contains 12 residues. Here the CDR3 reads CASSPSGNTIYF. CDR3 coding DNA: TGTGCCAGCAGTCCTTCTGGAAACACCATATATTTT.

Written as DNA, the CDR3 is TGCGCCAGCAGCTCCGCCCGACAGGAAGACACCGGGGAGCTGTTTTTT. The encoded protein is CASSSARQEDTGELFF. The chain carries TRBV5-1 and TRBJ2-2; D possibly corresponds to TRBD1 (6 bases). From germline, CDR1 is SGHRS and CDR2 YFSETQ. The CDR3 extends over 16 amino acids. Between the trimmed V and J ends, which lost 3 bases and 3 bases, there was a span of 15 bases.

The chain joins TRBV24-1 to TRBJ2-1; weak D call: TRBD1 (5 bases). The CDR3 is 12 residues long. Germline V gene lookup returns CDR1 KGHDR and CDR2 SFDVKD. V was pared by 5 bases and J by 8 bases, with 9 bases between. The CDR3 DNA reads as TGTGCCACCAGTGGGCTCAGGGATGAGCAGTTCTTC. Its protein product is CATSGLRDEQFF.

The chain joins TRBV6-1 to TRBJ2-5; 13 bases match TRBD2. V lost 4 bases to trimming and J lost 4 bases; unmatched junction nucleotides: 6. The CDR3 length is 16 residues. Germline V gives CDR1 MNHNS, CDR2 SASEGT. The CDR3 spells CASSGLAGGLGETQYF. The CDR3 nucleotides read TGTGCCAGCAGTGGACTAGCGGGGGGTCTCGGAGAGACCCAGTACTTC.

V is TRBV11-2 and J is TRBJ1-1; 8 positions match TRBD1. The CDR3 extends over 15 amino acids. Per the germline V gene, CDR1 is SGHAT and CDR2 is FQNNGV. The V and J ends lost 5 bases and 5 bases, in that order; junction bases with no gene match: 10. The CDR3 spells CASSPPGGMGTEAFF. CDR3 sequence (DNA): TGTGCCAGCAGCCCTCCAGGGGGCATGGGTACTGAAGCTTTCTTT.

The count of this clone is one. This sequence joins TRBV5-1 and TRBJ1-5; D not certain. Trimming took 0 bases from V and 7 from J, leaving 8 bases between them. CDR3 length equals 13 residues. Germline V gene sequence: CDR1 SGHRS, CDR2 YFSETQ. CDR3: CASSLGLSQPQHF. CDR3 sequence (DNA): TGCGCCAGCAGCTTGGGTTTGTCACAGCCCCAGCATTTT.

The chain joins TRBV12-5 to TRBJ1-1; 7 bases agree with TRBD1. The V segment lost 2 bases and the J segment 6 bases; nucleotides outside the gene matches: 3. The CDR3 runs 13 residues. CDR1 and CDR2 (germline): LGHNT, FRNRAP. As DNA, the CDR3 is TGTGCTAGTGGTTTGATAGGGGGCGCTGAAGCTTTCTTT. It yields the protein CASGLIGGAEAFF.

About this clone itself: A much bigger clone sits one base away, suggesting this may be a read error. The V and J genes are TRBV11-3 and TRBJ2-5, with TRBD1 identical over 7 bases. This CDR3 region has 13 residues. The V segment lost 3 bases and the J segment 4 bases; nucleotides outside the gene matches: 2. Germline lookup yields CDR1 SGHNT and CDR2 YENEEA. CDR3 sequence: CASSLSGGETQYF. The CDR3 coding sequence is TGTGCCAGCAGCTTGTCAGGGGGAGAGACCCAGTACTTC.

This sequence joins TRBV24-1 and TRBJ2-3, with a tentative D call TRBD2 (5 bases). V was shortened by 9 bases and J by 1 base, with 10 bases between the two germline ends. This CDR3 has 13 amino acids. Germline lookup yields CDR1 KGHDR and CDR2 SFDVKD. DNA for the CDR3: TGTGCCACCGCGAGGGTTGGCACAGATACGCAGTATTTT. It specifies CATARVGTDTQYF.

The rearrangement links TRBV5-6 to TRBJ2-3; a possible D gene is TRBD2 (7 bases). Germline V gene data show CDR1 as SGHDT and CDR2 as YYEEEE. The CDR3 loop spans 15 amino acids. The V gene lost 2 bases and the J gene lost 6 bases, with 16 bases spanning the gap. This CDR3 is CASSFRGGRRDTQYF. The CDR3 nucleotides are TGTGCCAGCAGCTTTCGCGGGGGCCGCCGGGATACGCAGTATTTT.

The V gene is TRBV30, the J gene TRBJ1-1; D is possibly TRBD1 (5 bases). Looked up from germline, CDR1 is GTSNPN and CDR2 is SVGIG (reference sequence). V lost 3 bases and J 1 base, leaving 9 bases between the germline ends. This CDR3 has 13 amino acids. CDR3: CAWSGTPNTEAFF. As DNA, the CDR3 is TGTGCCTGGAGCGGGACTCCGAACACTGAAGCTTTCTTT.

The chain couples TRBV3-1 (or the pseudogene TRBV3-2) to TRBJ2-5; 10 bases map to TRBD1. J lost 5 bases, V lost 0 bases, and 9 bases had no gene match. Germline lookup yields CDR1 LGHDT and CDR2 YNNKEL (reference sequence). CDR3 length: 17 amino acids. The CDR3 sequence is CASSQDHRQGAGETQYF. In nucleotides, the CDR3 is TGTGCCAGCAGCCAAGACCATCGACAGGGGGCGGGGGAGACCCAGTACTTC.

The chain carries TRBV6-1 and TRBJ2-4; D unresolved. CDR3 length equals 11 residues. The germline V gene has CDR1 MNHNS and CDR2 SASEGT. V lost 2 bases and J 11 bases, leaving 7 bases between the germline ends. CDR3 loop: CASSEPVLQYF. CDR3 coding DNA: TGTGCCAGCAGTGAACCTGTCCTTCAGTACTTC.

The DNA for the CDR3 is TGTGCCAGCAGCACCATATCAGGGGCCTATGGCTACACCTTC. This translates into CASSTISGAYGYTF. V is TRBV9 and J is TRBJ1-2; a possible D gene is TRBD1 (6 bases). The ends were cut back, 4 bases at V and 4 bases at J, with 14 bases in the middle. This CDR3 spans 14 amino acids. Germline values: CDR1 SGDLS, CDR2 YYNGEE.

The genes are TRBV27 and TRBJ1-1, with 9 bases identical to TRBD1. This CDR3 spans 13 amino acids. V gave up 6 bases and J gave up 7 bases; unmatched junction bases: 6. Per the germline V gene, CDR1 is MNHEY and CDR2 is SMNVEV (reference sequence). CDR3 region: CASRELTGGEAFF. In DNA, the CDR3 is TGTGCCAGCAGAGAACTGACAGGGGGTGAAGCTTTCTTT.

The V gene is TRBV20-1, the J gene TRBJ1-2, with TRBD1 matching over 12 bases. V dropped 3 bases and J dropped 2; count of bases not matched to a gene: 13. This CDR3 is 18 amino acids long. The germline V gene has CDR1 DFQATT and CDR2 SNEGSKA (reference sequence). As DNA, the CDR3 is TGCAGTGCTAGTGTCTCCGGGACAGGGGGCGCGAAGAACTATGGCTACACCTTC. Translating it yields CSASVSGTGGAKNYGYTF.